This T cell receptor beta chain is from a study of early T cells in non-severe SARS-CoV-2 infection. This CDR3 has 13 amino acids. V shed 3 bases, J shed 6 bases, and the junction held 4 bases outside the gene matches. The germline CDR1 and CDR2 sequences are SQVTM and ANQGSEA. In this sample, this clonotype turned up a few times. TCRdb passed the 5' RACE reads through MiXCR, listing each CDR3 protein once. The data show 97,000 or so distinct CDR3 sequences, approximately 10% seen once. The source material was whole blood, sampled at baseline. This receptor was taken from an adult who was a healthcare worker with PCR-confirmed SARS-CoV-2 infection or an uninfected control (not recorded which). The rearrangement uses TRBV29-1 and TRBJ2-1; 8 nucleotides agree with TRBD2. CDR3 sequence: CSVEGLVVNEQFF. As DNA, the CDR3 is TGCAGCGTTGAGGGACTAGTCGTCAATGAGCAGTTCTTC.